This T cell receptor beta chain is drawn from a study of CD8 T cells in ankylosing spondylitis (TCRdb year 2017). Background on the whole study: The study set out to find disease-linked TCR variants by profiling T cell receptor beta repertoires in ankylosing spondylitis patients and healthy donors. The whole study cohort included some 100 healthy donors and 20 to 30 ankylosing spondylitis patients. Peripheral blood was sampled, and synovial fluid was additionally collected from ankylosing spondylitis patients.

What the study reported, not specific to this receptor: The disease-linked clones were reported to be significantly enriched in matched synovial fluid samples from ankylosing spondylitis patients. Some motif variants were previously reported in synovial fluid and blood of reactive arthritis patients, suggesting common disease-initiation mechanisms. The disease-linked clones had a CD8+ phenotype and were found at relatively low frequencies in peripheral blood. Blood from ankylosing spondylitis patients appeared to be characterized by a TCR beta motif made up of eight highly homologous amino acid variants.

The reads were generated on an Illumina HiSeq 2500. TCR beta libraries were prepared by quantitative 5'-RACE with molecular barcodes. The study's own analysis went as follows. A new computational method, built on a probabilistic model of VDJ rearrangement, was used to identify disease-linked TCR variants. TCRdb trimmed the raw reads at Q25, called clones with MiXCR and kept productive beta chains. Entries that share a CDR3 protein sequence are merged under the most common genes and DNA. These V and J calls derive from TCRdb rather than the authors' analysis. This sample is represented by 400,000 or so distinct CDR3 sequences; around 26% of them were singletons. The top ten constitute 0.89% of the sample. Comment on this clonotype: Its antigen is still unknown. No base-level quality is on record; no much larger clone is a single base apart.

From the cysteine up to the phenylalanine, the CDR3 has a length of 15 residues. The sequence is cut down to CDR3 DNA, 45 bases in frame from base 1. Trimming leaves V shorter by 5 bases and J shorter by 3 bases, with the junction holding 6 bases beyond the gene matches. CDR1 and CDR2 are drawn from the germline V gene (reference sequence): GTSNPN, SVGIG. Specimen: blood, either unsorted or a sorted T cell fraction (not recorded which). The receptor's source is a male donor with ankylosing spondylitis. The receptor chain draws on TRBV30 and TRBJ1-4; 10 central nucleotides agree with TRBD1. The sequenced DNA is TGTGCCTGGGGAGACAGGGGGCTTCCTAATGAAAAACTGTTTTTT. The resulting protein is CAWGDRGLPNEKLFF.